Below are 18 T cell receptor beta chains sequenced from a single sample in a study of blood T cell repertoires in COVID-19. The data were produced by immunoSEQ multiplex PCR, yet TCRdb's version contains in-frame clones alone and is incomplete. Found here are around 70,000 clones, 70% to 80% of them singletons; the top ten hold about 16%. Sequenced sample: peripheral blood. The receptors originated from a human donor in a cohort sampled during active COVID-19.

This sequence joins TRBV28 and TRBJ1-2; possible D gene TRBD1, 5 bases. With 3 bases removed from V and 4 bases from J, the gap between germline ends came to 12 bases. The CDR3 runs to 14 residues. Looked up from germline, CDR1 is MDHEN and CDR2 is SYDVKM. CDR3 nucleotide sequence: TGTGCCAGCAGTTTTAGCAGACAGATCTATGGCTACACCTTC. This encodes CASSFSRQIYGYTF.

This rearrangement joins TRBV3-1 (or the pseudogene TRBV3-2) to TRBJ2-3; tentative D call: TRBD2 (6 bases). This CDR3 region has 16 residues. Germline assignment: CDR1 LGHDT and CDR2 YNNKEL (reference sequence). The V and J ends lost 4 bases and 0 bases respectively, with 14 bases between them. Here the CDR3 reads CASSLRNSGSTDTQYF. The CDR3 DNA reads TGTGCCAGCAGCCTGAGGAATAGCGGTAGCACAGATACGCAGTATTTT.

V gene TRBV11-2 combines with J gene TRBJ2-5, with 7 bases lining up with TRBD1. This CDR3 has 17 amino acids. V lost 1 base to trimming and J lost 2 bases; unmatched junction nucleotides: 10. Per the germline V gene, CDR1 is SGHAT and CDR2 is FQNNGV. CDR3 sequence: CASSLGYRGPFQETQYF. The DNA for the CDR3 is TGTGCCAGCAGCTTAGGGTACAGGGGCCCTTTTCAAGAGACCCAGTACTTC.

A single count supports this clone. This chain connects TRBV12-3 or TRBV12-4 to TRBJ1-2; 7 bases are a match to TRBD1. V lost 6 bases, J lost 2 bases, and 0 bases stayed unmatched. This CDR3 is built from 12 residues. The DNA of the CDR3 is TGTGCCAGCAGGACAGGGAACTATGGCTACACCTTC. Amino acids: CASRTGNYGYTF.

The chain links TRBV24-1 to TRBJ2-7, with 9 bases lining up with TRBD1. V lost 10 bases to trimming and J lost 3 bases; unmatched junction nucleotides: 15. The CDR3 extends over 16 amino acids. From germline, CDR1 is KGHDR and CDR2 SFDVKD. The chain's CDR3 is CATAGQGDSSLYEQYF. CDR3 sequence (DNA): TGTGCCACAGCGGGACAGGGAGACTCGTCCCTCTACGAGCAGTACTTC.

The chain joins TRBV21-1 to TRBJ2-3; TRBD1 was called by the table and not checked on the DNA. TRBV21-1 is a listed pseudogene. The CDR3 runs to 15 residues. In nucleotides, the CDR3 is TGTGCCAGCAGCAAAGAAGCTGGCTCGACAGGTACGCAGTATTTT. Protein sequence: CASSKEAGSTGTQYF.

This chain joins TRBV6-5 and TRBJ2-7; 7 bases align to TRBD2. Germline CDR1 reads MNHEY; CDR2 reads SVGAGI. The CDR3 loop spans 16 amino acids. Losses at the gene ends were 4 bases for V and 3 bases for J; bases not matched to a gene: 12. This CDR3 reads CASSWGRATWDYEQYF. The CDR3 DNA reads as TGTGCCAGCAGTTGGGGGAGGGCGACGTGGGACTACGAGCAGTACTTC.

This chain uses TRBV5-1 with TRBJ2-7; possible D gene TRBD1, 5 bases. Germline V gene sequence: CDR1 SGHRS, CDR2 YFSETQ. This CDR3 is 15 amino acids long. Trimming left V 1 base short and J 0 bases short, with 11 bases between. In nucleotides, the CDR3 is TGCGCCAGCAGCTTGAGCCCGGACACCTCCTACGAGCAGTACTTC. Translating it yields CASSLSPDTSYEQYF.

The chain recombines TRBV10-3 with TRBJ2-1; possibly TRBD1 for D (6 bases). Trimming left V 2 bases short and J 0 bases short, with 14 bases between. The CDR3 sequence is 17 residues long. Per germline, CDR1 ENHRY and CDR2 SYGVKD. CDR3 sequence reads: CAISEGGGPSSYNEQFF. The CDR3 DNA reads as TGTGCCATCAGTGAGGGGGGCGGGCCCAGCTCCTACAATGAGCAGTTCTTC.

The chain combines TRBV3-1 (or the pseudogene TRBV3-2) with TRBJ1-1, with no clear D. This CDR3 has 17 amino acids. Trimming removed 0 bases from V and 7 bases from J, with 21 bases in between. The germline CDR1 and CDR2 sequences are LGHDT and YNNKEL (reference sequence). The CDR3 region is CASSQDMGRRPTREAFF. The CDR3 nucleotides read TGTGCCAGCAGCCAAGATATGGGCCGGCGTCCTACACGTGAAGCTTTCTTT.

This chain joins TRBV10-2 and TRBJ2-7; 7 bases are a match to TRBD2. Per germline, CDR1 WSHSY and CDR2 SAAADI. Trimming at V came to 7 bases and at J to 3 bases, leaving 6 bases not matched to a gene. CDR3 size: 13 residues. CDR3 region: CASIAGVGYEQYF. CDR3 in DNA: TGCGCCAGCATTGCGGGAGTAGGCTACGAGCAGTACTTC.

The V gene is TRBV19, the J gene TRBJ2-5; 7 nucleotides line up with TRBD2. Losses at the gene ends were 2 bases for V and 5 bases for J; bases not matched to a gene: 5. The germline gives CDR1 LNHDA, CDR2 SQIVND (reference sequence). This CDR3 region has 14 residues. In nucleotides, the CDR3 is TGTGCCAGTAGTATAAATGGGGAGGGGGAGACCCAGTACTTC. It is translated as CASSINGEGETQYF.

This rearrangement joins TRBV5-1 to TRBJ2-2; maybe TRBD1 (5 bases). Trimming shortened V by 2 bases and J by 8 bases, and 13 bases separated the two germline ends. This CDR3 is built from 14 residues. The germline V gene has CDR1 SGHRS and CDR2 YFSETQ. The CDR3 reads CASSFQGSSGELFF. Written as DNA, the CDR3 is TGCGCCAGCAGCTTTCAGGGTTCGTCAGGGGAGCTGTTTTTT.

This chain joins TRBV5-3 and TRBJ1-2; 7 bases align to TRBD1. TRBV5-3 is an ORF, with its function uncertain. Trimming cost V 2 bases and J 6 bases; bases outside gene matches: 13. CDR3 length: 16 residues. CDR3 DNA sequence: TGTGCCAGAAGCTTACAGGGTACAGGGGAAGTGGATGGCTACACCTTC. This codes for CARSLQGTGEVDGYTF.

This chain links TRBV5-6 with TRBJ2-5; TRBD2 agrees at 14 bases. The CDR3 spans 15 residues. V trimming: 4 bases; J trimming: 5 bases; junction bases outside the gene matches: 4. The germline V gene encodes CDR1 SGHDT and CDR2 YYEEEE. This chain's CDR3 is CASSLRTSGRETQYF. The CDR3 bases are TGTGCCAGCAGCCTACGGACTAGCGGGAGGGAGACCCAGTACTTC. The entire variable domain, with the rest obtained from reference TRBV5-6 and TRBJ2-5, is as follows: DAGVTQSPTHLIKTRGQQVTLRCSPKSGHDTVSWYQQALGQGPQFIFQYYEEEERQRGNFPDRFSGHQFPNYSSELNVNALLLGDSALYLCASSLRTSGRETQYFGPGTRLLVL.

The chain joins TRBV7-2 to TRBJ2-7, with D tentatively TRBD1 (6 bases). This CDR3 comprises 17 residues. Germline values: CDR1 SGHTA, CDR2 FQGNSA. V was cut by 2 bases and J by 7 bases, with 24 bases left in between. The CDR3 sequence is CASSLFNLGALSGEQYF. CDR3 in DNA: TGTGCCAGCAGCTTATTCAACTTGGGGGCCCTGTCGGGAGAGCAGTACTTC.

This clone has only a few counts. The J gene is TRBJ1-2, the V gene TRBV2; D is uncertain. Germline V gives CDR1 SNHLY, CDR2 FYNNEI. This CDR3 is built from 12 residues. Trimming left V 2 bases short and J 5 bases short, with 6 bases between. This CDR3 reads CASSENRYGYTF. CDR3 bases: TGTGCCAGCAGTGAAAACAGATATGGCTACACCTTC.

The gene calls are TRBV18 and TRBJ2-7; the match to TRBD1 covers 9 bases. CDR1 is KGHSH and CDR2 is LQKENI in the germline V gene. J gave up 0 bases and V 3 bases, and 0 bases lay outside the gene matches. The CDR3 runs to 14 residues. The CDR3: CASSPGQGSYEQYF. The CDR3 DNA follows: TGTGCCAGCTCACCGGGACAGGGCTCCTACGAGCAGTACTTC.